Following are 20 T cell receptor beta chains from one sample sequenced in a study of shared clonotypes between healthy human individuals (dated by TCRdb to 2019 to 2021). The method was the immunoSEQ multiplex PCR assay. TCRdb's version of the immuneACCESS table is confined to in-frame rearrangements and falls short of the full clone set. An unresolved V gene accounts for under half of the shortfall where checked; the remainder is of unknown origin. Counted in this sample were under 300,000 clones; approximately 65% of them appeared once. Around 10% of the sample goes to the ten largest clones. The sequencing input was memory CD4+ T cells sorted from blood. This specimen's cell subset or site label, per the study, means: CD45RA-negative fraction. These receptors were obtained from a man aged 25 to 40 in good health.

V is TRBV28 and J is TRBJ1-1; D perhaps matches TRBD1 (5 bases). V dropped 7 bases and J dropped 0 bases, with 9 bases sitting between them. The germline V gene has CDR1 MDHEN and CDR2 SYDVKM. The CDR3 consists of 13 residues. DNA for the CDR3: TGTGCCAGCACCCGGGGGGTGAACACTGAAGCTTTCTTT. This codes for CASTRGVNTEAFF.

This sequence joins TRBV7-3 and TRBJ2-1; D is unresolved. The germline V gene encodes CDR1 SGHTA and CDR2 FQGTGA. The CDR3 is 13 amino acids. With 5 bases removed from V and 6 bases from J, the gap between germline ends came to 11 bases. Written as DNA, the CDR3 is TGTGCCAGCAGCCTAAACCCTAGCAATGAGCAGTTCTTC. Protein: CASSLNPSNEQFF.

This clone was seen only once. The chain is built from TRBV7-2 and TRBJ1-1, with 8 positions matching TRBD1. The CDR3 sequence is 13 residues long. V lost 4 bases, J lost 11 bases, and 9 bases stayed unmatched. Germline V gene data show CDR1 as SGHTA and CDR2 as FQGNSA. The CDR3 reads CASSWFTGGDAFF. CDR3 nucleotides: TGTGCCAGCAGCTGGTTCACAGGGGGTGACGCTTTCTTT.

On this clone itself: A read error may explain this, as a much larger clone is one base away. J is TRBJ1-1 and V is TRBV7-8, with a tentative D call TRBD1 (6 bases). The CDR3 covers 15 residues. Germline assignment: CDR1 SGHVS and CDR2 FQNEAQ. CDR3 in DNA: TGTACCAGCAGCTTAAGGGGGGTCTCGAACACTGAAGCTTTCTTT. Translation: CTSSLRGVSNTEAFF.

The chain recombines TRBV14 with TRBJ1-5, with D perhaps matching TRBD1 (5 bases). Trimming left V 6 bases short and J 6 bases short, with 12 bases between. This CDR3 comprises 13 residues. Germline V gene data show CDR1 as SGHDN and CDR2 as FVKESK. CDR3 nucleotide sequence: TGTGCCAGCAGTACAGGTATTAGTCAGCCCCAGCATTTT. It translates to CASSTGISQPQHF.

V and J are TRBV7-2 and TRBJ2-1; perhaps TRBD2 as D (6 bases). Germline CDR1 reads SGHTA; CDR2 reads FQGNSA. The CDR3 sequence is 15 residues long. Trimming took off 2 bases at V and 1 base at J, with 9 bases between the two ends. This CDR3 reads CASSLSLASYNEQFF. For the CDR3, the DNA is TGTGCCAGCAGCTTAAGTCTAGCGTCCTACAATGAGCAGTTCTTC.

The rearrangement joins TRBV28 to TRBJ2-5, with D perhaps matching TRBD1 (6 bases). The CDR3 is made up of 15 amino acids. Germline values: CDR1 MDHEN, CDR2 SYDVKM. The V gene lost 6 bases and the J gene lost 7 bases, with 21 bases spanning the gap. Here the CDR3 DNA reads TGTGCCAGCAGCCTGACAGGAGACAAGCTGGGGACCCAGTACTTC. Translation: CASSLTGDKLGTQYF.

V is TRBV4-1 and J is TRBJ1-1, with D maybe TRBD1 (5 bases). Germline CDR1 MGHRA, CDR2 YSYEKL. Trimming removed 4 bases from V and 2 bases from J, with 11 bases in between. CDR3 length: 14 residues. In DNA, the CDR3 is TGCGCCAGCAGCCTTCGAAGGGGCAACACTGAAGCTTTCTTT. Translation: CASSLRRGNTEAFF.

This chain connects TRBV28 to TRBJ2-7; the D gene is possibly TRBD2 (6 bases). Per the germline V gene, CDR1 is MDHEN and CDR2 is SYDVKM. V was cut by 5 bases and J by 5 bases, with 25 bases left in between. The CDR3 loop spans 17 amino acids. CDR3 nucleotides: TGTGCCAGCAGTCCGGCGGGACCGATCGGCAGGGAGGACGAGCAGTACTTC. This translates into CASSPAGPIGREDEQYF.

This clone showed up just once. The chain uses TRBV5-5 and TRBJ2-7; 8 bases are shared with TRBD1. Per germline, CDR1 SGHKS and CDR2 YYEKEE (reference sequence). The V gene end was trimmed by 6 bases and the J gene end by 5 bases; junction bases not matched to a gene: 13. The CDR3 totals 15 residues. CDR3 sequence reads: CASIPFDRGLDEQYF. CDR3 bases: TGTGCCAGCATACCTTTCGACAGGGGATTGGACGAGCAGTACTTC.

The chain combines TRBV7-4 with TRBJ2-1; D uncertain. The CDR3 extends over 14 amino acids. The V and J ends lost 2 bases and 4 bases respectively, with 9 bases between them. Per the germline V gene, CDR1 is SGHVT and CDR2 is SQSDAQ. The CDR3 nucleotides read TGTGCCAGCAGCTTACAAGCAGCTTACAATGAGCAGTTCTTC. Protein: CASSLQAAYNEQFF.

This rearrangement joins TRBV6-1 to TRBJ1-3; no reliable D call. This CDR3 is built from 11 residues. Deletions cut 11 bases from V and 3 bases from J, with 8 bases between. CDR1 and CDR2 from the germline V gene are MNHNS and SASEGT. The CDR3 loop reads CAGGLGNTIYF. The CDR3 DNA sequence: TGTGCCGGCGGCCTTGGAAACACCATATATTTT.

The CDR3 region has the DNA TGTGCCACACAGGGTCTTGGAAACACCATATATTTT. Amino acids: CATQGLGNTIYF. This sequence joins TRBV28 and TRBJ1-3; tentative D call: TRBD1 (6 bases). Trimming pared 10 bases from V and 3 bases from J, leaving 10 bases between. The CDR3 totals 12 residues. Per germline, CDR1 MDHEN and CDR2 SYDVKM.

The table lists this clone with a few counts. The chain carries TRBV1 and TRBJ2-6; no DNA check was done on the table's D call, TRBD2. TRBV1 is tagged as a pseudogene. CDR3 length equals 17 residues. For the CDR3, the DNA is TGCACCAGCAGGGAGTTATGTGCACAAAGTCGGGCCAACGTCCTGACTTTC. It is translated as CTSRELCAQSRANVLTF.

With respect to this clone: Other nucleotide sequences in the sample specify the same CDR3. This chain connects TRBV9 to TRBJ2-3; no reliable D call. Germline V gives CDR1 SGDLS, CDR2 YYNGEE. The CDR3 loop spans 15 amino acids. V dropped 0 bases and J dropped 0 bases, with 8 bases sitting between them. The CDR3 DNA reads TGTGCCAGCAGCGTAGTAGGCGCGAGCACAGATACGCAGTATTTT. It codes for CASSVVGASTDTQYF.

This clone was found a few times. CDR3: CASNLDLRNEQFF. The DNA of the CDR3 is TGTGCCAGCAACCTTGACTTACGCAATGAGCAGTTCTTC. The chain employs TRBV28 and TRBJ2-1, with unresolved D. V lost 7 bases, J lost 6 bases, and 13 bases lay in between. The CDR3 runs to 13 residues. Germline V gene data show CDR1 as MDHEN and CDR2 as SYDVKM.

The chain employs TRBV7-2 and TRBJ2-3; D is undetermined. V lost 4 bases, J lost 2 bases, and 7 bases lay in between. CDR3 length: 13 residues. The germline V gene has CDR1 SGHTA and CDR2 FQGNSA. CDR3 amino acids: CASSSLDTDTQYF. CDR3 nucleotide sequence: TGTGCCAGCAGCTCGCTCGACACAGATACGCAGTATTTT.

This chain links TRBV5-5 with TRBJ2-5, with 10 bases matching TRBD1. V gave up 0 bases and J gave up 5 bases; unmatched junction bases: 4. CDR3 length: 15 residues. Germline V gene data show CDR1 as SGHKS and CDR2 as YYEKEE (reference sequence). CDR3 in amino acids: CASSLATGGGETQYF. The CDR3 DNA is TGTGCCAGCAGCTTGGCGACAGGGGGCGGGGAGACCCAGTACTTC.

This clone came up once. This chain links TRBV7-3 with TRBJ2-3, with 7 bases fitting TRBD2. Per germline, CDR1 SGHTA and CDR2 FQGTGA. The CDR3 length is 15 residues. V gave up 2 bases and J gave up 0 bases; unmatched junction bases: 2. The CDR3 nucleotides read TGTGCCAGCAGCTTATTAGCGGGTAGCACAGATACGCAGTATTTT. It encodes CASSLLAGSTDTQYF.

The chain's CDR3 is CASSPHPGEAYEQYF. Here the CDR3 DNA reads TGTGCCAGCAGCCCTCATCCCGGGGAGGCCTACGAGCAGTACTTC. The chain has TRBV7-2 and TRBJ2-7, with TRBD2 as a possible D gene (6 bases). With 5 bases removed from V and 2 bases from J, the gap between germline ends came to 16 bases. Germline V CDR1 and CDR2: SGHTA, FQGNSA. The CDR3 extends over 15 amino acids.